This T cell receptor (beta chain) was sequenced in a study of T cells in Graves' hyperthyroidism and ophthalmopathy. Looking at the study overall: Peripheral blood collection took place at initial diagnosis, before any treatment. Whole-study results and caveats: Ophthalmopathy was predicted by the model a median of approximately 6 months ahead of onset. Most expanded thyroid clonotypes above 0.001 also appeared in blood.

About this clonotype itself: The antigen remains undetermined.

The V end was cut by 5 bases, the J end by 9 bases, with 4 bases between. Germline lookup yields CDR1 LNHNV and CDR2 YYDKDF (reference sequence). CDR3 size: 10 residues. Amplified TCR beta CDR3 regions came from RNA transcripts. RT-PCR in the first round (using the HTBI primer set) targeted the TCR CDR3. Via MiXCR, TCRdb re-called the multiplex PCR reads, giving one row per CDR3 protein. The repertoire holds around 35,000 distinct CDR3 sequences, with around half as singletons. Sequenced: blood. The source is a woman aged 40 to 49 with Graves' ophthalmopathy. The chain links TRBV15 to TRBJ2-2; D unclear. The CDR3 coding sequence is TGTGCCACCAGCTCCCGGGAGCTGTTTTTT. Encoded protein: CATSSRELFF.